The count of the clone carrying this TCR beta chain is one. The sample originates from a study of blood T cell repertoires in COVID-19. In the study overall: Sites across the United States, Italy and Spain contributed samples from acute and convalescent COVID-19. PBMCs, B-cell-depleted T cells, or T cells provided the cDNA or gDNA that made up the material.

Per the original methods: Estimated nucleated cell counts came from reference gene primer amplification. Measured with immunoSEQ multiplex PCR; TCRdb has only the in-frame clones, and not every one. The V and J calls and clone size come from that table; D and trimming were worked out from the DNA. The sample lists roughly 230,000 clones; around 85% were seen once. This CDR3 comprises 14 residues. Trimming took 3 bases from V and 9 from J, leaving 15 bases between them. CDR1 MRHNA and CDR2 SNTAGT come from the germline V gene. The receptor comes from a woman aged 60-75 years with active or convalescent COVID-19. Sequencing used peripheral blood. V is TRBV6-4 and J is TRBJ2-1, with a possible D match to TRBD1 (6 bases). CDR3: CASSEGHLIGEQFF. The CDR3 DNA sequence: TGTGCCAGCAGTGAGGGACACCTTATTGGTGAGCAGTTCTTC.